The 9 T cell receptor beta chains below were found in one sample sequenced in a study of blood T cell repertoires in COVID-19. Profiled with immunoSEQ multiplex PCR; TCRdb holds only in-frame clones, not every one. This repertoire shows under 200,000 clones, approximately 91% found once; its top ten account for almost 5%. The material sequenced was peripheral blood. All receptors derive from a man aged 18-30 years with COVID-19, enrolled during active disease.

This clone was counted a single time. In nucleotides, the CDR3 is TGTGCCAGCAGTGACAGGGTTGGGGAGCTGTTTTTT. Protein product: CASSDRVGELFF. The chain recombines TRBV6-1 with TRBJ2-2; possibly TRBD1 for D (5 bases). The CDR3 sequence is 12 residues long. V was trimmed by 3 bases and J by 8 bases, leaving 7 bases between them. Per the germline V gene, CDR1 is MNHNS and CDR2 is SASEGT.

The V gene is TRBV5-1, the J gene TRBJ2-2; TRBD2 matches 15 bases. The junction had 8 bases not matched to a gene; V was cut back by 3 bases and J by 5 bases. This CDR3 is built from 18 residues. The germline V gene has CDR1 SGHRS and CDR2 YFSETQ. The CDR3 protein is CASSYGLAGGPFTGELFF. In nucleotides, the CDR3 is TGCGCCAGCAGCTACGGACTAGCGGGAGGGCCTTTTACCGGGGAGCTGTTTTTT.

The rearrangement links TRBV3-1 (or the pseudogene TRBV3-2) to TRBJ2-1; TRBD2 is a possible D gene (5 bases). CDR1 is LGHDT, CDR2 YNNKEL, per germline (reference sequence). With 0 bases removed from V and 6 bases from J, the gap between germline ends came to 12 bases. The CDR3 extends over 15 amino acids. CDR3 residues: CASSQEGRGSNEQFF. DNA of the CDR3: TGTGCCAGCAGCCAAGAGGGCCGGGGTAGCAATGAGCAGTTCTTC.

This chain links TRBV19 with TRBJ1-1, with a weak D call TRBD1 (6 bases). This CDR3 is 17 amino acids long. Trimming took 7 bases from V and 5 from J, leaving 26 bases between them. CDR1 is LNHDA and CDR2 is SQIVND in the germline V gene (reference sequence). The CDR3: CASMITGPHLGDTEAFF. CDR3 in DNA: TGTGCCAGTATGATTACAGGGCCTCATTTGGGTGATACTGAAGCTTTCTTT.

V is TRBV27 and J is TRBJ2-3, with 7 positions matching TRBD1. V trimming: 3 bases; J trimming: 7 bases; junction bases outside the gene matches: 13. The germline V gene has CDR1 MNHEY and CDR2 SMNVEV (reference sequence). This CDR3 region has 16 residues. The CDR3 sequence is CASSFFRDSLSHTQYF. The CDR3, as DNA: TGTGCCAGCAGTTTTTTTCGGGACAGCCTTTCGCATACGCAGTATTTT.

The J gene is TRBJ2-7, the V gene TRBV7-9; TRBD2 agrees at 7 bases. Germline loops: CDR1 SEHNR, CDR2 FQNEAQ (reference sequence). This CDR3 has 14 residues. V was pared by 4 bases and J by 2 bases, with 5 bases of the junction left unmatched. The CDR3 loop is CASSSWGGTYEQYF. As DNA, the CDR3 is TGTGCCAGCAGCTCATGGGGGGGAACCTACGAGCAGTACTTC.

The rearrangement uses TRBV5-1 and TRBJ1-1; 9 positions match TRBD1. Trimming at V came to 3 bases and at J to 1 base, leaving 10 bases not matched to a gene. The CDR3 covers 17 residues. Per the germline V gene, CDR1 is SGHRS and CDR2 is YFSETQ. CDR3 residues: CASSSQPGQGANTEAFF. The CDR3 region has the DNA TGCGCCAGCAGCTCCCAACCGGGACAGGGTGCGAACACTGAAGCTTTCTTT.

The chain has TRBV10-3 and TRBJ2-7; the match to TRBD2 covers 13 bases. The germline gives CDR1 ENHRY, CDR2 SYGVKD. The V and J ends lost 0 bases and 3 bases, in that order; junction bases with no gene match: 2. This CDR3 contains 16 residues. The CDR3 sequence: CAISESRLAGGYEQYF. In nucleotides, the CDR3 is TGTGCCATCAGTGAGTCGAGACTAGCGGGAGGCTACGAGCAGTACTTC.

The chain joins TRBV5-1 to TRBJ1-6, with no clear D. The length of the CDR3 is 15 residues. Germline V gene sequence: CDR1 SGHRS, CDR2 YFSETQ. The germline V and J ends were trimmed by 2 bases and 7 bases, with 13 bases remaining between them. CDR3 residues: CASSFGISGNSPLHF. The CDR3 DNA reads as TGCGCCAGCAGCTTCGGGATCTCGGGGAATTCACCCCTCCACTTT.